The 13 T cell receptor delta chains below all came from one sample that was sequenced in a study of gamma-delta chains in newborns, infants, children. TCRdb made new clone calls on the reads using CATT. The sample lists 5,100 or so delta-chain clones; around 5% were seen once. Sequenced: blood. These receptors originate from a child who was a newborn, infant or young child, either healthy, febrile or measles-vaccinated (not recorded which).

V and J are TRDV2 and TRDJ3, with 7 bases fitting TRDD3. Matching the DNA to germline supplied the J gene, which TCRdb does not give. The CDR3 sequence is 20 residues long. Germline lookup yields CDR1 GEAIGNYY and CDR2 EKD. The ends lost 0 bases at V and 0 bases at J; junction bases unmatched: 10. The DNA for the CDR3 is TGTGCCTGTGACACCGAATGGGGGAGAAGGAGCTCCTGGGACACCCGACAGATGTTTTTC. This sequence encodes CACDTEWGRRSSWDTRQMFF.

This clone has just a few counts. V usage is TRDV2 and J usage is TRDJ1, with D perhaps TRDD3 (5 bases). Between the trimmed V and J ends, which lost 0 bases and 6 bases, there was a span of 16 bases. CDR1 and CDR2 from the germline V gene are GEAIGNYY and EKD. CDR3 length: 15 residues. CDR3 sequence reads: CACDTGGIRGHKLIF. The CDR3 DNA follows: TGTGCCTGTGACACCGGAGGAATACGGGGGCATAAACTCATCTTT.

By proportion, this clone is large (0.1 to 1%). Other DNA sequences within the sample encode an identical CDR3. J is TRDJ3 and V is TRDV2, with 10 bases identical to TRDD3. Trimming cost V 0 bases and J 0 bases; bases outside gene matches: 1. Germline assignment: CDR1 GEAIGNYY and CDR2 EKD. This CDR3 comprises 18 residues. The CDR3 sequence is CACDTAGGYSWDTRQMFF. In nucleotides, the CDR3 is TGTGCCTGTGACACCGCTGGGGGATACTCCTGGGACACCCGACAGATGTTTTTC.

This clone turned up a few times. The gene calls are TRDV2 and TRDJ1; 9 bases agree with TRDD3. CDR1 is GEAIGNYY and CDR2 is EKD in the germline V gene. The ends lost 0 bases at V and 0 bases at J; junction bases unmatched: 4. This CDR3 contains 16 residues. CDR3 nucleotide sequence: TGTGCCTGTGACACCGGGGGATACTCCTACACCGATAAACTCATCTTT. This gives the protein CACDTGGYSYTDKLIF.

This clone is medium-sized by share. Within the sample, other DNA sequences also encode this same CDR3. The chain is built from TRDV2 and TRDJ3, with 7 bases aligning to TRDD3. Germline values: CDR1 GEAIGNYY, CDR2 EKD. V shed 1 base, J shed 0 bases, and the junction held 8 bases outside the gene matches. This CDR3 is built from 19 residues. The CDR3 DNA reads TGTGCCTGTGACACTGGGGGACTTTTCCACTCCTGGGACACCCGACAGATGTTTTTC. Translating it yields CACDTGGLFHSWDTRQMFF.

This clone is labeled medium-sized. The chain uses TRDV1 and TRDJ2; 8 bases agree with TRDD3. Per germline, CDR1 TSWWSYY and CDR2 QGS. Trimming took 3 bases from V and 0 from J; bases not matched to a gene: 9. The CDR3 consists of 18 residues. In nucleotides, the CDR3 is TGTGCTCTTGGGGAGCCCGGTACTGGGGGCCCTTTGACAGCACAACTCTTCTTT. Translation: CALGEPGTGGPLTAQLFF.

The chain employs TRDV2 and TRDJ3; 11 bases match TRDD3. From germline, CDR1 is GEAIGNYY and CDR2 EKD. The CDR3 runs 20 residues. V lost 3 bases and J lost 0; bases outside the gene matches: 9. CDR3 protein: CACDPILGDRSSWDTRQMFF. DNA for the CDR3: TGTGCCTGTGACCCCATACTGGGGGATAGGAGCTCCTGGGACACCCGACAGATGTTTTTC.

The table lists this clone with a few counts. Other DNA sequences in this sample translate to the same CDR3. The chain joins TRDV2 to TRDJ2, with TRDD3 matching 10 bases. J lost 5 bases, V lost 3 bases, and 5 bases had no gene match. CDR3 length equals 15 residues. Germline V CDR1 and CDR2: GEAIGNYY, EKD. CDR3 coding DNA: TGTGCCTGTGACCCAATACTGGGGGATACAGCACAACTCTTCTTT. As protein: CACDPILGDTAQLFF.

This clone qualifies as medium-sized. Other DNA sequences in the sample encode the same CDR3. This rearrangement joins TRAV29/DV5 to TRDJ1, with D perhaps being TRDD1 or TRDD3 (5 bases each). This CDR3 region has 15 residues. V was shortened by 0 bases and J by 2 bases, with 14 bases between the two germline ends. CDR1 NSMFDY and CDR2 ISSIKDK come from the germline V gene. Written as DNA, the CDR3 is TGTGCAGCAAGCGCGGAAATGGGATGTACCGATAAACTCATCTTT. It codes for CAASAEMGCTDKLIF.

This clone is judged medium-sized. V gene TRDV2 combines with J gene TRDJ1; 13 bases are a match to TRDD3. V shed 3 bases and J 10 bases; nucleotides not matched to a gene: 7. Germline V gene sequence: CDR1 GEAIGNYY, CDR2 EKD. The CDR3 loop spans 14 amino acids. The CDR3 sequence: CACDPVLGDTALIF. CDR3 DNA: TGTGCCTGTGACCCCGTACTGGGGGATACGGCACTCATCTTT.

This clone was seen more than once but under ten times. One base separates it from a far larger clone, so it is likely a read error. Other DNA sequences in the sample encode the same CDR3. The V and J genes are TRDV2 and TRDJ2; 7 bases agree with TRDD3. V lost 1 base and J lost 3; bases outside the gene matches: 7. This CDR3 spans 16 amino acids. From germline, CDR1 is GEAIGNYY and CDR2 EKD. The DNA for the CDR3 is TGTGCCTGTGACACTGTAGGCTGGGGGCTGACAGCACAACTCTTCTTT. It is translated as CACDTVGWGLTAQLFF.

The rearrangement joins TRDV1 to TRDJ1; TRDD3 might be the D (5 bases). Germline CDR1 is TSWWSYY and CDR2 is QGS. The CDR3 length is 21 residues. V was cut by 2 bases and J by 0 bases, with 28 bases left in between. The CDR3 region is CALGERFSLRGVSPDTDKLIF. The CDR3 DNA reads as TGTGCTCTTGGGGAAAGGTTCTCCTTACGTGGGGTCTCGCCGGACACCGATAAACTCATCTTT.

The chain joins TRDV2 to TRDJ3; TRDD3 matches at 7 bases. The CDR3 length is 19 residues. Germline CDR1 is GEAIGNYY and CDR2 is EKD. With V trimmed by 0 bases and J by 0 bases, 7 bases remained unmatched. The DNA for the CDR3 is TGTGCCTGTGACACCGTTCTGGGGGGCGGCTCCTGGGACACCCGACAGATGTTTTTC. This sequence encodes CACDTVLGGGSWDTRQMFF.